This TCR beta chain appears in the sequencing data of a study of blood T cell repertoires in COVID-19 (dated by TCRdb to the early 2020s). General notes on the study: Samples from collaborators originated in the United States, Italy and Spain and spanned both the acute and convalescent phases of COVID-19. The prospective study material was composed of cDNA or gDNA derived from T cells, B-cell-depleted T cells, or PBMCs. Subjects who had been exposed to COVID-19, were actively infected with it, or had recovered from it provided the deeply sampled blood TCRbeta repertoires that made up the dataset. The repertoires were released in a freely available public database meant as a resource for research on the immune response to SARS-CoV-2. Samples came from the ongoing ImmuneRACE study (first 160 participants) plus 1,254 subjects from 6 global collaborators. Sample metadata almost always included a de-identified subject ID, COVID-19 status, age in years and sex. Where available, HLA class I and class II types were obtained from metadata supplied by the sample provider rather than from assay-based typing. The investigation overall reported the following: The amount of clinical and demographic metadata varied by source and participant and was provided uncurated.

The collaborating institutions used their own protocols to collect whole blood in K2EDTA tubes. For TCRbeta analysis, collaborator samples were shipped as frozen whole blood, as isolated PBMCs, or as DNA extracted from either sample type. Counted from cysteine to phenylalanine, this CDR3 has 16 amino acids. Solely the CDR3 DNA is kept, with 48 bases framed from the first base. The CDR1 and CDR2 encoded by the germline V gene are SGHTA and FQGNSA. Deletion took 5 bases off V and 0 bases off J, with a span of 13 bases between the germline ends. The immunoSEQ Assay, a bias-controlled multiplex PCR, was used to amplify TCRbeta CDR3 regions from genomic DNA. The authors' pipeline ran thus. The number of nucleated cells in each sample was estimated from the amplification of reference gene primers within the assay. Sequence reads were collapsed and filtered to measure the absolute abundance of every unique TCRbeta CDR3 rearrangement. For each sample, productive Simpson clonality was calculated as the square root of Simpson's diversity index over productive rearrangements. The immuneACCESS repertoire file appears here via TCRdb, limited to in-frame rearrangements. These files lack a portion of the clones; in checked studies, under half of the deficit traces to unresolved V genes, and the cause of the others is not known. Clone size and V and J calls were adopted from that table, with D and trimming inferred from the DNA. This sample comprises more than 90,000 clones, 85% of them detected only once. The ten largest clones add up to about 1.8% of the sample.

Points on this clone: Its antigen remains undetermined. It has no much larger one-base neighbor in the sample; base qualities were not kept.

The sample comprised peripheral blood. The TCR was taken from a woman between 70 and 85 years old with active or convalescent COVID-19. The chain couples TRBV7-2 to TRBJ1-4; TRBD1 is a possible D gene, resting on 6 matching bases. CDR3 reads: CASSTTGVATNEKLFF. The DNA sequence reads TGTGCCAGCAGCACGACAGGAGTCGCAACTAATGAAAAACTGTTTTTT. The CDR3, completed at both ends by the reference TRBV7-2 and TRBJ1-4 genes, gives the full variable domain GAGVSQSPSNKVTEKGKDVELRCDPISGHTALYWYRQSLGQGLEFLIYFQGNSAPDKSGLPSDRFSAERTGGSVSTLTIQRTQQEDSAVYLCASSTTGVATNEKLFFGSGTQLSVL.